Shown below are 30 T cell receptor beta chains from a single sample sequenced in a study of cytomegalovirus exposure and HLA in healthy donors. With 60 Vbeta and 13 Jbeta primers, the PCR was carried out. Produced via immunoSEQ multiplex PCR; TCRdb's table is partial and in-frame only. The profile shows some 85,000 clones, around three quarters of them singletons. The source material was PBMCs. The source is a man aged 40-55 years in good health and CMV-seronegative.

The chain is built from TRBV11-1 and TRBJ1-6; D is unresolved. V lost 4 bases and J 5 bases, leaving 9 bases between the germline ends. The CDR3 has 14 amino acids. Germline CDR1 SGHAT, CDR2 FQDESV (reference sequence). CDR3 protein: CASSSAGNNSPLHF. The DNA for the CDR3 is TGTGCCAGCAGCTCCGCGGGGAATAATTCACCCCTCCACTTT.

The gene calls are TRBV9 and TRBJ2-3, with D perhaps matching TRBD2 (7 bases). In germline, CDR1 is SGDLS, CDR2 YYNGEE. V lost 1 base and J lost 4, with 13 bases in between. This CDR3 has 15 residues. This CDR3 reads CASSVSPGGPDTQYF. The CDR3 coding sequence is TGTGCCAGCAGCGTATCGCCCGGGGGGCCAGATACGCAGTATTTT.

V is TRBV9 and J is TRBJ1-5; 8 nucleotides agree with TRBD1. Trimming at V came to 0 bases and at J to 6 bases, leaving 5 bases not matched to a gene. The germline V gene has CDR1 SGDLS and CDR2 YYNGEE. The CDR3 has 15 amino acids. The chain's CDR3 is CASSVDGQGGQPQHF. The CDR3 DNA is TGTGCCAGCAGCGTAGATGGACAGGGAGGTCAGCCCCAGCATTTT.

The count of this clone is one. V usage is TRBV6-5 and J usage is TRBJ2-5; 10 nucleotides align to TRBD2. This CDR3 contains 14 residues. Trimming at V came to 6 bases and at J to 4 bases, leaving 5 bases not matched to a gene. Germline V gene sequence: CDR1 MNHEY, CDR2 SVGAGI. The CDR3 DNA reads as TGTGCCAGCAGGAGCGGGGGGGCCGCAGAGACCCAGTACTTC. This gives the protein CASRSGGAAETQYF.

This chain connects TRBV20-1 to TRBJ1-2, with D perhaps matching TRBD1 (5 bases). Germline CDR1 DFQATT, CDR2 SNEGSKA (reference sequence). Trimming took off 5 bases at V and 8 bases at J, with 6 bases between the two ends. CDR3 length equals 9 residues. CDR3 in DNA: TGCAGTGCTCCAGGGGGCTACACCTTC. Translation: CSAPGGYTF.

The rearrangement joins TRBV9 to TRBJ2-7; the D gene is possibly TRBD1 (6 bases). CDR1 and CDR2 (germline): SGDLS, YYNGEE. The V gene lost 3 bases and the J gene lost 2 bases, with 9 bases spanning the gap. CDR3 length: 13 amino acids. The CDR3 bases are TGTGCCAGCAGCGCAGGGGAGACCTACGAGCAGTACTTC. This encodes CASSAGETYEQYF.

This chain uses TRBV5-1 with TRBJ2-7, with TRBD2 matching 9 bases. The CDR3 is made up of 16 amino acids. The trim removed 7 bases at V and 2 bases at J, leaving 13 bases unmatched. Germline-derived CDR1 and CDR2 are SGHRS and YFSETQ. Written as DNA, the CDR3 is TGCGCCAGCGGCCCCTACGGCGGGGGGGCTCCCTACGAGCAGTACTTC. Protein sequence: CASGPYGGGAPYEQYF.

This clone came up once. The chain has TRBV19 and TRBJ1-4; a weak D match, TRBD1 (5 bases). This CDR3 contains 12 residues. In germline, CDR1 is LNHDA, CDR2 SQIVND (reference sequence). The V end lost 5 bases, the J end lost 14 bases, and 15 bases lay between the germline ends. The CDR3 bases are TGTGCCAGTAGTGTTTACAGGCCCGAGCTGTTTTTT. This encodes CASSVYRPELFF.

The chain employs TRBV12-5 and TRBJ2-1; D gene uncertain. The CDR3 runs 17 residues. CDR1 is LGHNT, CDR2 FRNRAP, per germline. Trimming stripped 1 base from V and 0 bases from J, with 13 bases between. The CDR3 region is CASGLGGSSRSYNEQFF. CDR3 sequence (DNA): TGTGCTAGTGGTTTGGGCGGCAGCTCACGCTCCTACAATGAGCAGTTCTTC.

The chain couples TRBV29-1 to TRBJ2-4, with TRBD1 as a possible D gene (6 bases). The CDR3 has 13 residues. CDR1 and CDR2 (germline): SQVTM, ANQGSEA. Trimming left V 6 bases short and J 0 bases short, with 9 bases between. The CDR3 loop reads CSVGTLAKNIQYF. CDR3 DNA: TGCAGCGTGGGGACACTAGCCAAAAACATTCAGTACTTC.

CDR3 in amino acids: CAIQGQKIEKLFF. DNA for the CDR3: TGTGCCATCCAGGGGCAGAAGATTGAAAAACTGTTTTTT. The chain joins TRBV10-3 to TRBJ1-4; D might be TRBD1 (6 bases). Trimming left V 8 bases short and J 7 bases short, with 14 bases between. CDR3 length equals 13 residues. Per germline, CDR1 ENHRY and CDR2 SYGVKD.

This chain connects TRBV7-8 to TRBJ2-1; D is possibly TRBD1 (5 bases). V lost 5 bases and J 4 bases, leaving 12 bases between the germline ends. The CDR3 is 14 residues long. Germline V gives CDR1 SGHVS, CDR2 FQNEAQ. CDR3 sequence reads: CASSPGRDYNEQFF. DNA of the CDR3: TGTGCCAGCAGCCCCGGCAGGGATTACAATGAGCAGTTCTTC.

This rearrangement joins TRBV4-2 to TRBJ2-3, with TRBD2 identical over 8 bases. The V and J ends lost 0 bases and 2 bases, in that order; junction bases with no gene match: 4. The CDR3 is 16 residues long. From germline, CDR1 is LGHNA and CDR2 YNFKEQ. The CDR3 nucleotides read TGTGCCAGCAGCCAAGACACGGGGGGGGTCACAGATACGCAGTATTTT. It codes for CASSQDTGGVTDTQYF.

The chain's CDR3 is CASSQELSGNTIYF. The CDR3 coding sequence is TGTGCCAGCAGCCAAGAACTGTCTGGAAACACCATATATTTT. The chain links TRBV4-2 to TRBJ1-3; D is unresolved. The germline V and J ends were trimmed by 0 bases and 1 base, with 4 bases remaining between them. From germline, CDR1 is LGHNA and CDR2 YNFKEQ. This CDR3 is built from 14 residues.

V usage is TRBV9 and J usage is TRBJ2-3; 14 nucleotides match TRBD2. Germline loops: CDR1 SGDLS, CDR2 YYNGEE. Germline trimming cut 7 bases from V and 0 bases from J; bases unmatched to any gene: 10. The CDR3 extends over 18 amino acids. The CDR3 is CASGLGLAGGRSTDTQYF. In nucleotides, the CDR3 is TGTGCCAGCGGCCTCGGACTAGCGGGGGGTAGGAGCACAGATACGCAGTATTTT.

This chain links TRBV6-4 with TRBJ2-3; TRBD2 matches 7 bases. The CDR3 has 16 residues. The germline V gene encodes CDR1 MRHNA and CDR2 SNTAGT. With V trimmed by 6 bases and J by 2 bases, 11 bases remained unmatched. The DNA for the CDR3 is TGTGCCAGCAGCGACCAACCGGGACTAAACACAGATACGCAGTATTTT. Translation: CASSDQPGLNTDTQYF.

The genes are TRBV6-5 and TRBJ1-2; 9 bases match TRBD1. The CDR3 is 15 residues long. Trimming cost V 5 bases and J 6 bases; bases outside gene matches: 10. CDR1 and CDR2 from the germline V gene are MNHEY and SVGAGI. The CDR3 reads CASSPTGQGNDGYTF. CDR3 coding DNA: TGTGCCAGCAGTCCTACGGGACAGGGCAATGATGGCTACACCTTC.

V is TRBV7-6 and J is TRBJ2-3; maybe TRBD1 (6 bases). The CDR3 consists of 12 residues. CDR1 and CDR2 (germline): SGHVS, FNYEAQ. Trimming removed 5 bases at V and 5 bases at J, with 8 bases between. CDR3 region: CASSTGQDTQYF. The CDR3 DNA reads TGTGCCAGCAGCACGGGACAAGATACGCAGTATTTT.

This CDR3 is CASSQDTGGWYEQYF. The CDR3 nucleotides read TGCGCCAGCAGCCAAGACACAGGGGGCTGGTACGAGCAGTACTTC. This chain links TRBV4-3 with TRBJ2-7, with TRBD1 identical over 9 bases. Germline-derived CDR1 and CDR2 are LGHNA and YSLEER. The J segment lost 4 bases and the V segment lost 0 bases, leaving 4 bases of the junction unmatched. The CDR3 is 15 residues long.

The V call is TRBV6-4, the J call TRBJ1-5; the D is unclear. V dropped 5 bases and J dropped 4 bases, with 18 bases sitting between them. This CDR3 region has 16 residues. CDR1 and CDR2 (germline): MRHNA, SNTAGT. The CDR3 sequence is CASSSAIVAVNQPQHF. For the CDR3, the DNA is TGTGCCAGCAGTTCCGCCATCGTGGCGGTTAATCAGCCCCAGCATTTT.

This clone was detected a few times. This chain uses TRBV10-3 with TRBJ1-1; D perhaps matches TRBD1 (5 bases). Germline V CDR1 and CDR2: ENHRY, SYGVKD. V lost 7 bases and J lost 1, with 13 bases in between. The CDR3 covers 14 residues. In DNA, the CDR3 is TGTGCCATCACCCAAACCAGGGCGAACACTGAAGCTTTCTTT. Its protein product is CAITQTRANTEAFF.

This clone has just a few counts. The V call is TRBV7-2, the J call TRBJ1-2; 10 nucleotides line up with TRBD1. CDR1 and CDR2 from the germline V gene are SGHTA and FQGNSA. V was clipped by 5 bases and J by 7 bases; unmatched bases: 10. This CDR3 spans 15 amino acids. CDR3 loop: CASSIRTGGRPGYTF. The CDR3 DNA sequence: TGTGCCAGCAGCATTCGGACAGGGGGAAGGCCTGGCTACACCTTC.

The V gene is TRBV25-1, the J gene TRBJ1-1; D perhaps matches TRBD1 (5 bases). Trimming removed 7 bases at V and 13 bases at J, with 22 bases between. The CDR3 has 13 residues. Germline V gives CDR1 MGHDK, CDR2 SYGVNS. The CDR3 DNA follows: TGTGCCAGCAACCGACGGGGGGTCCCCGGCGTTTTCTTT. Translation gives CASNRRGVPGVFF. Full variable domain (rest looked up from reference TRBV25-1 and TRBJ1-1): EADIYQTPRYLVIGTGKKITLECSQTMGHDKMYWYQQDPGMELHLIHYSYGVNSTEKGDLSSESTVSRIRTEHFPLTLESARPSHTSQYLCASNRRGVPGVFFGQGTRLTVV.

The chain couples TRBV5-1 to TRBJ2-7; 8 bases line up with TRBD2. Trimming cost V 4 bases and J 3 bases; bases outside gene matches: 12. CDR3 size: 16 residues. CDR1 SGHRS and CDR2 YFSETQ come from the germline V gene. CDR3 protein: CASSVEPGGGGYEQYF. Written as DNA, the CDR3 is TGCGCCAGCAGCGTGGAGCCGGGAGGGGGTGGCTACGAGCAGTACTTC. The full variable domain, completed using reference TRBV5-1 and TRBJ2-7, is KAGVTQTPRYLIKTRGQQVTLSCSPISGHRSVSWYQQTPGQGLQFLFEYFSETQRNKGNFPGRFSGRQFSNSRSEMNVSTLELGDSALYLCASSVEPGGGGYEQYFGPGTRLTVT.

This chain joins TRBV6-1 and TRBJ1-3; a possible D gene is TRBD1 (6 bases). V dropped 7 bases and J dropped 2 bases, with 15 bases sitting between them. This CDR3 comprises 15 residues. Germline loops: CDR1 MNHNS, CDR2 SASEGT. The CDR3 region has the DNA TGTGCCAGCACTACCCTTCGGACAGCTGGAAACACCATATATTTT. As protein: CASTTLRTAGNTIYF.

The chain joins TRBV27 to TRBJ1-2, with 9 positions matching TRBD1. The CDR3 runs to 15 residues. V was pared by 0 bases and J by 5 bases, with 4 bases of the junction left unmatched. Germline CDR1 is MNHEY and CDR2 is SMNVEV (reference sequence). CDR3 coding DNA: TGTGCCAGCAGTTTATCGGACAGGGGTGGGTATGGCTACACCTTC. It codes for CASSLSDRGGYGYTF.

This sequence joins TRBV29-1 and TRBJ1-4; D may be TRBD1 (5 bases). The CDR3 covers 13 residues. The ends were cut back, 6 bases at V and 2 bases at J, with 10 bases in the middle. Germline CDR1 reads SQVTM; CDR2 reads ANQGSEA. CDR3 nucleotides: TGCAGCGTGGGTGGGGGGACTAATGAAAAACTGTTTTTT. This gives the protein CSVGGGTNEKLFF.

The CDR3 DNA reads as TGCGCCAGCAGCCATGCCGTCAGGGGGATCTCCTACGAGCAGTACTTC. This translates into CASSHAVRGISYEQYF. V gene TRBV4-1 combines with J gene TRBJ2-5; 7 bases map to TRBD1. Gene TRBJ2-7 matches the end of the DNA better, so the J call may be wrong. Germline V CDR1 and CDR2: MGHRA, YSYEKL. The CDR3 covers 16 residues.

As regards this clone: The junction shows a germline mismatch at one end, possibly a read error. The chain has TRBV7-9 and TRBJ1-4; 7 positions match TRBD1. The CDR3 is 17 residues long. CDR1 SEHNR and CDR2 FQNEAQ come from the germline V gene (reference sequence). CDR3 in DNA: TGTTCCAGCAGCCCCTCATCGACAGGGCCGGCTAATGAAAAACTGTTTTTT. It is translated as CSSSPSSTGPANEKLFF.

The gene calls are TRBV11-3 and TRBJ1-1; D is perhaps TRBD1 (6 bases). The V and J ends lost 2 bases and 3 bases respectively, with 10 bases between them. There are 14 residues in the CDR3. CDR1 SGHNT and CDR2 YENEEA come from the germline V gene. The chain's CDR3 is CASSLTGQHTEAFF. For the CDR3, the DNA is TGTGCCAGCAGCTTAACAGGGCAACACACTGAAGCTTTCTTT.